The 24 T cell receptor beta chains listed next were all sequenced from one sample in a study of cytomegalovirus exposure and HLA in healthy donors (dated by TCRdb to 2015 to 2018). Library generation was performed with the immunoSEQ multiplex PCR assay. The multiplex PCR relied on a mix of 60 forward primers for TCR Vbeta segments and 13 reverse primers for TCR Jbeta segments. TCRdb's version of the immuneACCESS table is confined to in-frame rearrangements and falls short of the full clone set. An unresolved V gene accounts for under half of the shortfall where checked; the remainder is of unknown origin. The sample has under 150,000 clones on record, 55% to 80% of them singletons. The ten largest clones capture approximately 15% of the sample. The sample was PBMCs. The receptor set was obtained from a human donor in good health.

The V and J genes are TRBV5-1 and TRBJ2-3; 9 nucleotides agree with TRBD2. Germline CDR1 SGHRS, CDR2 YFSETQ. The CDR3 is 16 residues long. V was pared by 3 bases and J by 2 bases, with 7 bases of the junction left unmatched. CDR3 sequence reads: CASSSLAGANTDTQYF. In DNA, the CDR3 is TGCGCCAGCAGCTCTTTAGCGGGGGCCAACACAGATACGCAGTATTTT.

The J gene is TRBJ1-6, the V gene TRBV5-4; D is perhaps TRBD1 (6 bases). V was cut by 3 bases and J by 5 bases, with 9 bases left in between. The CDR3 contains 14 residues. Germline V gives CDR1 SGHNT, CDR2 YYREEE (reference sequence). CDR3: CASSSDRNNSPLHF. The CDR3 nucleotides are TGTGCCAGCAGCTCGGACAGAAATAATTCACCCCTCCACTTT.

This clone was counted a single time. The V gene is TRBV2, the J gene TRBJ2-7; 15 nucleotides match TRBD2. Germline-derived CDR1 and CDR2 are SNHLY and FYNNEI. The CDR3 has 17 residues. V trimming: 3 bases; J trimming: 0 bases; junction bases outside the gene matches: 3. In DNA form, the CDR3 reads TGTGCCAGCAGTGACGGGACTAGCGGGGGGCTCTCCTACGAGCAGTACTTC. It codes for CASSDGTSGGLSYEQYF.

The chain is built from TRBV9 and TRBJ2-5; 15 bases agree with TRBD2. The CDR3 spans 18 residues. CDR1 and CDR2 from the germline V gene are SGDLS and YYNGEE. V shed 4 bases, J shed 2 bases, and the junction held 9 bases outside the gene matches. The CDR3 protein is CASSLRTSGGAVQETQYF. CDR3 sequence (DNA): TGTGCCAGCAGCTTACGGACTAGCGGGGGGGCGGTTCAAGAGACCCAGTACTTC.

The chain joins TRBV2 to TRBJ2-1, with D perhaps TRBD2 (5 bases). The V and J ends lost 3 bases and 4 bases respectively, with 13 bases between them. This CDR3 region has 15 residues. From germline, CDR1 is SNHLY and CDR2 FYNNEI. CDR3 loop: CASSDLLAAYNEQFF. CDR3 DNA sequence: TGTGCCAGCAGTGATTTGCTAGCCGCATACAATGAGCAGTTCTTC.

The chain joins TRBV27 to TRBJ2-5; 10 bases are shared with TRBD1. Per the germline V gene, CDR1 is MNHEY and CDR2 is SMNVEV (reference sequence). The trim removed 5 bases at V and 3 bases at J, leaving 9 bases unmatched. The CDR3 covers 16 residues. CDR3: CASSQPGQGTKETQYF. CDR3 bases: TGTGCCAGCAGTCAACCGGGACAGGGGACAAAAGAGACCCAGTACTTC.

The rearrangement links TRBV7-3 to TRBJ2-1; the D gene is possibly TRBD1 (5 bases). CDR1 and CDR2 (germline): SGHTA, FQGTGA. Trimming pared 1 base from V and 0 bases from J, leaving 13 bases between. This CDR3 spans 17 amino acids. The CDR3 DNA is TGTGCCAGCAGCTTAAGGGGCGGCGTAAGCTCCTACAATGAGCAGTTCTTC. Its translation: CASSLRGGVSSYNEQFF.

This sequence joins TRBV7-6 and TRBJ2-1; TRBD2 aligns across 9 bases. V gave up 4 bases and J gave up 7 bases; unmatched junction bases: 5. Germline CDR1 reads SGHVS; CDR2 reads FNYEAQ. The CDR3 contains 14 residues. CDR3 sequence reads: CASSSGLAINEQFF. The CDR3 coding sequence is TGTGCCAGCAGCTCTGGACTAGCGATAAATGAGCAGTTCTTC.

The V gene is TRBV5-4, the J gene TRBJ1-1, with D possibly matching TRBD1 (6 bases). Germline-derived CDR1 and CDR2 are SGHNT and YYREEE (reference sequence). Between the trimmed V and J ends, which lost 5 bases and 3 bases, there was a span of 11 bases. The CDR3 loop spans 13 amino acids. The CDR3 nucleotides read TGTGCCAGCAGGAACAGGGTTGACACTGAAGCTTTCTTT. This gives the protein CASRNRVDTEAFF.

The J gene is TRBJ2-3, the V gene TRBV4-2, with a tentative D call TRBD1 (5 bases). The CDR3 covers 12 residues. V was trimmed by 1 base and J by 10 bases, leaving 9 bases between them. Germline V gene sequence: CDR1 LGHNA, CDR2 YNFKEQ. CDR3 bases: TGTGCCAGCAGCCAAGGCAGGGATGCGCAGTATTTT. This translates into CASSQGRDAQYF.

The genes are TRBV5-1 and TRBJ2-7; maybe TRBD1 (6 bases). The V gene lost 0 bases and the J gene lost 0 bases, with 13 bases spanning the gap. CDR3 length: 16 amino acids. Germline CDR1 SGHRS, CDR2 YFSETQ. The CDR3 sequence is CASSLGLSTGSYEQYF. The DNA of the CDR3 is TGCGCCAGCAGCTTGGGACTCTCGACAGGCTCCTACGAGCAGTACTTC.

The rearrangement joins TRBV5-1 to TRBJ2-3; 11 bases line up with TRBD2. CDR1 is SGHRS and CDR2 is YFSETQ in the germline V gene. The ends lost 3 bases at V and 5 bases at J; junction bases unmatched: 8. The CDR3 spans 16 residues. CDR3 in DNA: TGCGCCAGCAGCTCAGAGCTAGCGGGAGGCCGAGATACGCAGTATTTT. Translation: CASSSELAGGRDTQYF.

The rearrangement uses TRBV2 and TRBJ2-3; 8 positions agree with TRBD1. This CDR3 contains 14 residues. Germline values: CDR1 SNHLY, CDR2 FYNNEI. V shed 4 bases, J shed 1 base, and the junction held 1 base outside the gene matches. CDR3 DNA: TGTGCCAGCAGTGCGGGACAGGGCACAGATACGCAGTATTTT. Its translation: CASSAGQGTDTQYF.

The CDR3 coding sequence is TGTGCCAGCAGTGAAGTAGGGGGGACAGACGAGCAGTACTTC. Translating gives CASSEVGGTDEQYF. The genes are TRBV6-1 and TRBJ2-7; D possibly corresponds to TRBD1 (7 bases). Trimming shortened V by 1 base and J by 5 bases, and 12 bases separated the two germline ends. The CDR3 covers 14 residues. The V gene's germline CDR1 is MNHNS and CDR2 SASEGT.

This rearrangement joins TRBV5-8 to TRBJ2-2; 9 bases line up with TRBD1. This CDR3 region has 17 residues. J lost 5 bases, V lost 0 bases, and 8 bases had no gene match. Germline assignment: CDR1 SGHTS and CDR2 YDEGEE. This CDR3 reads CASSLVRDRARTGELFF. DNA of the CDR3: TGTGCCAGCAGCTTGGTTCGGGACAGGGCGAGAACCGGGGAGCTGTTTTTT.

The chain is built from TRBV30 and TRBJ2-6; 8 nucleotides match TRBD1. The CDR3 is 17 amino acids. Germline loops: CDR1 GTSNPN, CDR2 SVGIG (reference sequence). The J segment lost 4 bases and the V segment lost 4 bases, leaving 12 bases of the junction unmatched. CDR3 protein: CAWTRGLTGAGANVLTF. The CDR3 DNA follows: TGTGCCTGGACGAGAGGCCTGACAGGGGCCGGGGCCAACGTCCTGACTTTC.

This clone occurred once. The V and J genes are TRBV5-8 and TRBJ2-7, with no clear D. Germline CDR1 SGHTS, CDR2 YDEGEE. V was shortened by 2 bases and J by 3 bases, with 9 bases between the two germline ends. The CDR3 runs 13 residues. The CDR3 bases are TGTGCCAGCAGCTTCAGTTTATTCTACGAGCAGTACTTC. Its protein is CASSFSLFYEQYF. The full variable domain, with the rest looked up from reference TRBV5-8 and TRBJ2-7, is EAGVTQSPTHLIKTRGQQATLRCSPISGHTSVYWYQQALGLGLQFLLWYDEGEERNRGNFPPRFSGRQFPNYSSELNVNALELEDSALYLCASSFSLFYEQYFGPGTRLTVT.

This clone appeared once. This sequence joins TRBV11-2 and TRBJ1-4; D remains unclear. CDR1 is SGHAT, CDR2 FQNNGV, per germline. The V and J ends lost 4 bases and 6 bases respectively, with 15 bases between them. This CDR3 has 15 residues. In DNA form, the CDR3 reads TGTGCCAGCAGCTCGGACGGACTAGCGGATGAAAAACTGTTTTTT. Translated: CASSSDGLADEKLFF.

The chain carries TRBV20-1 and TRBJ2-5; TRBD2 is a possible D gene (5 bases). CDR1 is DFQATT and CDR2 is SNEGSKA in the germline V gene (reference sequence). Trimming removed 3 bases at V and 5 bases at J, with 7 bases between. The CDR3 runs 11 residues. CDR3 sequence reads: CSASGEETQYF. In DNA, the CDR3 is TGCAGTGCTAGTGGGGAGGAGACCCAGTACTTC.

The sample holds a few counts of this clone. This chain connects TRBV21-1 to TRBJ1-4. TRBV21-1 is tagged as a pseudogene. This CDR3 has 15 residues. The CDR3 loop reads CASSKGGSAEEKLFF. The CDR3 bases are TGTGCCAGCAGCAAAGGCGGCAGCGCAGAGGAAAAACTGTTTTTT.

The rearrangement links TRBV5-1 to TRBJ1-1; D gene ambiguous. The V end lost 0 bases, the J end lost 10 bases, and 13 bases lay between the germline ends. CDR3 length equals 13 residues. Germline CDR1 is SGHRS and CDR2 is YFSETQ. The CDR3 coding sequence is TGCGCCAGCAGCTTGGAGGCCGCCCCAGGAGCTTTCTTT. Its translation is CASSLEAAPGAFF.

This chain uses TRBV4-2 with TRBJ1-4; D is possibly TRBD1 (5 bases). The CDR3 loop spans 17 amino acids. V lost 0 bases to trimming and J lost 6 bases, with 17 bases between them. Germline V gene lookup returns CDR1 LGHNA and CDR2 YNFKEQ. CDR3 coding DNA: TGTGCCAGCAGCCAAGAGCAGGGCTATCGGGTGGATGAAAAACTGTTTTTT. It yields the protein CASSQEQGYRVDEKLFF.

The V and J genes are TRBV5-4 and TRBJ1-6, with TRBD1 matching over 7 bases. Germline CDR1 SGHNT, CDR2 YYREEE (reference sequence). V lost 4 bases, J lost 4 bases, and 2 bases stayed unmatched. The CDR3 totals 14 residues. The CDR3, as DNA: TGTGCCAGCAGCAGGGACAGATATAATTCACCCCTCCACTTT. This gives the protein CASSRDRYNSPLHF.

The chain couples TRBV2 to TRBJ2-3; D unclear. V was pared by 6 bases and J by 0 bases, with 10 bases between. The CDR3 spans 14 residues. Germline V gene sequence: CDR1 SNHLY, CDR2 FYNNEI. The chain's CDR3 is CASRGSSSTDTQYF. In DNA, the CDR3 is TGTGCCAGCAGGGGCAGTTCTAGCACAGATACGCAGTATTTT.